The source of this T cell receptor (beta chain) is a study of B cell selection in AIRE deficiency. Overall study results and limits: Patient Tconv cells held roughly 31% of Treg sequences shared by healthy donors. AIRE-deficient Tconv and Treg repertoires matched healthy donors in TCRBV, CDR3 length, diversity.

CD4+CD127+ cells were sorted as the conventional CD4 T cells. Control samples were from healthy, unrelated donors. The table came from immunoSEQ multiplex PCR; TCRdb's copy has only in-frame clones and leaves some out. The sample includes around 23,000 clones, nearly 97% seen only once; the top ten take roughly 0.25%. Germline V gene lookup returns CDR1 LGHNA and CDR2 YNFKEQ. J lost 5 bases, V lost 0 bases, and 7 bases had no gene match. CDR3 size: 18 residues. As concerns this clone: The antigen is undetermined.

The specimen sequenced was CD4+CD127+ conventional T cells sorted from PBMCs. This TCR was sampled from a human donor in good health. The chain links TRBV4-2 to TRBJ2-1; 13 bases map to TRBD2. In nucleotides, the CDR3 is TGTGCCAGCAGCCAAGAGCCCCTGACTAGCGGGAGGCACAATGAGCAGTTCTTC. Translation: CASSQEPLTSGRHNEQFF.